The 27 T cell receptor beta chains in this list originate from one sample, sequenced in a study of T-cell memory formation after mild COVID-19. TCRdb independently ran MiXCR on the 5' RACE reads; one entry per CDR3 protein. The sample includes hundreds of thousands of distinct CDR3 sequences, around 15% seen only once; the top ten take about 3.5%. The sequencing input was PBMCs or a T cell subset sorted from them (not recorded which). The receptors derive from a young man who had mild COVID-19 (a few samples of this study predate the infection). Cell type and time point are not known.

V and J are TRBV6-1 and TRBJ2-3; D unresolved. Trimming took 0 bases from V and 3 from J, leaving 4 bases between them. CDR1 is MNHNS, CDR2 SASEGT, per germline. This CDR3 region has 13 residues. Written as DNA, the CDR3 is TGTGCCAGCAGTGAAGCCGAGACAGATACGCAGTATTTT. Translation: CASSEAETDTQYF.

This chain connects TRBV5-1 to TRBJ1-5; TRBD1 aligns across 8 bases. Trimming at V came to 0 bases and at J to 5 bases, leaving 13 bases not matched to a gene. The CDR3 is made up of 18 amino acids. The V gene's germline CDR1 is SGHRS and CDR2 YFSETQ. The CDR3 loop is CASSLGYRRGLPYQPQHF. The CDR3 DNA reads TGCGCCAGCAGCTTGGGTTATCGCAGGGGGCTCCCTTATCAGCCCCAGCATTTT.

V gene TRBV7-2 combines with J gene TRBJ2-3; a possible D gene is TRBD2 (6 bases). V was pared by 4 bases and J by 6 bases, with 17 bases between. From germline, CDR1 is SGHTA and CDR2 FQGNSA. This CDR3 has 15 amino acids. The CDR3 region has the DNA TGTGCCAGCAGCTATCAAGCGGGTGGCGGGGATACGCAGTATTTT. This codes for CASSYQAGGGDTQYF.

This clonotype was recorded a few times. The rearrangement links TRBV7-2 to TRBJ1-3; no reliable D call. Germline CDR1 SGHTA, CDR2 FQGNSA. The CDR3 sequence is 13 residues long. The germline V and J ends were trimmed by 2 bases and 3 bases, with 5 bases remaining between them. CDR3 bases: TGTGCCAGCAGCTTAACGTTTGGAAACACCATATATTTT. It translates to CASSLTFGNTIYF.

This clonotype was detected a few times. The chain couples TRBV5-1 to TRBJ1-3; D is ambiguous. Per germline, CDR1 SGHRS and CDR2 YFSETQ. The CDR3 covers 16 residues. Trimming removed 0 bases from V and 0 bases from J, with 10 bases in between. The CDR3 spells CASSLVAATSGNTIYF. CDR3 nucleotides: TGCGCCAGCAGCTTGGTGGCGGCCACCTCTGGAAACACCATATATTTT.

The chain carries TRBV20-1 and TRBJ2-7, with 10 bases identical to TRBD2. Germline V gene sequence: CDR1 DFQATT, CDR2 SNEGSKA (reference sequence). V shed 6 bases, J shed 2 bases, and the junction held 4 bases outside the gene matches. The CDR3 is 13 residues long. The CDR3: CSASGGAAYEQYV. Written as DNA, the CDR3 is TGCAGTGCCAGCGGGGGGGCGGCCTACGAGCAGTACGTC.

The rearrangement links TRBV5-1 to TRBJ1-4, with unresolved D. Germline assignment: CDR1 SGHRS and CDR2 YFSETQ. V was trimmed by 0 bases and J by 0 bases, leaving 9 bases between them. The CDR3 consists of 16 residues. CDR3 residues: CASSLGTATTNEKLFF. The CDR3 coding sequence is TGCGCCAGCAGCTTGGGCACAGCGACAACTAATGAAAAACTGTTTTTT. Based on the CDR3 plus reference TRBV5-1 and TRBJ1-4, the full variable domain is KAGVTQTPRYLIKTRGQQVTLSCSPISGHRSVSWYQQTPGQGLQFLFEYFSETQRNKGNFPGRFSGRQFSNSRSEMNVSTLELGDSALYLCASSLGTATTNEKLFFGSGTQLSVL.

This clonotype was detected a few times. This rearrangement joins TRBV5-6 to TRBJ1-5, with TRBD1 matching 11 bases. CDR1 and CDR2 (germline): SGHDT, YYEEEE. This CDR3 region has 15 residues. J lost 5 bases, V lost 4 bases, and 5 bases had no gene match. DNA for the CDR3: TGTGCCAGCAGCGGGTGGACAGGGGGCGATCAGCCCCAGCATTTT. It specifies CASSGWTGGDQPQHF.

A few counts support this clonotype. The J gene is TRBJ2-3, the V gene TRBV4-1; D could derive from TRBD1 or TRBD2 (6 bases each). Trimming cost V 4 bases and J 3 bases, with 11 bases left between them. The CDR3 length is 14 residues. Germline V gene sequence: CDR1 MGHRA, CDR2 YSYEKL. CDR3 sequence: CASSRRGLTDTQYF. In DNA form, the CDR3 reads TGCGCCAGCAGCCGACGGGGGCTGACAGATACGCAGTATTTT.

This chain uses TRBV7-6 with TRBJ2-5; 8 positions match TRBD1. The CDR3 covers 15 residues. The junction had 7 bases not matched to a gene; V was cut back by 3 bases and J by 4 bases. Germline V gives CDR1 SGHVS, CDR2 FNYEAQ. DNA for the CDR3: TGTGCCAGCAGCTTGAATGGACAGGGCGGAGAGACCCAGTACTTC. This sequence encodes CASSLNGQGGETQYF.

This clonotype was seen a few times. The chain is built from TRBV7-2 and TRBJ2-3; 9 bases fit TRBD1. Germline assignment: CDR1 SGHTA and CDR2 FQGNSA. V gave up 5 bases and J gave up 0 bases; unmatched junction bases: 6. The CDR3 spans 16 residues. CDR3 amino acids: CASSINGQGSTDTQYF. The CDR3 DNA reads TGTGCCAGCAGCATAAATGGACAGGGGAGCACAGATACGCAGTATTTT. Variable domain in full (rest from reference TRBV7-2 and TRBJ2-3): GAGVSQSPSNKVTEKGKDVELRCDPISGHTALYWYRQSLGQGLEFLIYFQGNSAPDKSGLPSDRFSAERTGGSVSTLTIQRTQQEDSAVYLCASSINGQGSTDTQYFGPGTRLTVL.

This clonotype was counted between two and nine times. The chain combines TRBV19 with TRBJ1-1; D is unresolved. The CDR3 is made up of 15 amino acids. Germline CDR1 reads LNHDA; CDR2 reads SQIVND (reference sequence). Between the trimmed V and J ends, which lost 1 base and 1 base, there was a span of 10 bases. The CDR3 loop is CASSIGDEGNTEAFF. The CDR3 region has the DNA TGTGCCAGTAGTATAGGAGATGAGGGGAACACTGAAGCTTTCTTT.

The V and J genes are TRBV12-3 or TRBV12-4 and TRBJ2-3, with D tentatively TRBD2 (5 bases). This CDR3 is built from 14 residues. V lost 0 bases and J 4 bases, leaving 8 bases between the germline ends. The CDR3 DNA follows: TGTGCCAGCAGTTTAGCCGGGGTGGCAGATACGCAGTATTTT. Amino acid sequence: CASSLAGVADTQYF.

This clonotype was detected many times. The chain couples TRBV7-9 to TRBJ1-5; no reliable D call. The CDR3 loop spans 12 amino acids. Deletions cut 1 base from V and 6 bases from J, with 4 bases between. Germline loops: CDR1 SEHNR, CDR2 FQNEAQ (reference sequence). The CDR3 reads CASSLGSQPQHF. DNA for the CDR3: TGTGCCAGCAGCTTAGGGAGTCAGCCCCAGCATTTT.

CDR3 protein: CASSLDGETYNEQFF. The CDR3 coding sequence is TGCGCCAGCAGCCTGGACGGAGAAACCTACAATGAGCAGTTCTTC. This rearrangement joins TRBV5-1 to TRBJ2-1, with D unclear. Per the germline V gene, CDR1 is SGHRS and CDR2 is YFSETQ. CDR3 size: 15 residues. V lost 4 bases, J lost 2 bases, and 13 bases lay in between.

This clonotype was counted between two and nine times. The CDR3 DNA reads TGTGCCAGCAGCCCCGGACAGCCGGGCAATCAGCCCCAGCATTTT. Its translation: CASSPGQPGNQPQHF. This chain connects TRBV7-2 to TRBJ1-5; possible D gene TRBD1, 6 bases. This CDR3 has 15 residues. Between the trimmed V and J ends, which lost 5 bases and 2 bases, there was a span of 13 bases. Germline CDR1 SGHTA, CDR2 FQGNSA.

The J gene is TRBJ1-1, the V gene TRBV4-3; D unresolved. This CDR3 comprises 13 residues. The germline V gene encodes CDR1 LGHNA and CDR2 YSLEER. Trimming pared 3 bases from V and 5 bases from J, leaving 10 bases between. As DNA, the CDR3 is TGCGCCAGCAGCCACAACCCTGGGACTGAAGCTTTCTTT. This sequence encodes CASSHNPGTEAFF.

The chain couples TRBV5-1 to TRBJ1-1; D not resolved. With 1 base removed from V and 1 base from J, the gap between germline ends came to 8 bases. There are 14 residues in the CDR3. Germline-derived CDR1 and CDR2 are SGHRS and YFSETQ. The CDR3 loop reads CASSLWAPNTEAFF. The CDR3 nucleotides are TGCGCCAGCAGCTTGTGGGCACCGAACACTGAAGCTTTCTTT.

This clonotype was recorded a few times. This chain connects TRBV7-2 to TRBJ2-7; D may be TRBD1 (5 bases). V was cut by 0 bases and J by 2 bases, with 11 bases left in between. CDR1 is SGHTA and CDR2 is FQGNSA in the germline V gene. The CDR3 loop spans 15 amino acids. DNA of the CDR3: TGTGCCAGCAGCTTAGCATCTGCAGGGACCTACGAGCAGTACTTC. It specifies CASSLASAGTYEQYF.

This clonotype came up many times. The genes are TRBV7-2 and TRBJ2-3; 10 bases are a match to TRBD2. There are 16 residues in the CDR3. The V and J ends lost 4 bases and 4 bases, in that order; junction bases with no gene match: 8. Per the germline V gene, CDR1 is SGHTA and CDR2 is FQGNSA. The CDR3 loop is CASSWKRGGISDTQYF. As DNA, the CDR3 is TGTGCCAGCAGCTGGAAGCGGGGGGGCATATCAGATACGCAGTATTTT.

The J gene is TRBJ2-5, the V gene TRBV12-5; tentatively, D is TRBD1 (5 bases). Deletions cut 6 bases from V and 4 bases from J, with 9 bases between. CDR1 and CDR2 from the germline V gene are LGHNT and FRNRAP. The CDR3 runs to 12 residues. CDR3 bases: TGTGCTAGTGGGGACAACTCAGAGACCCAGTACTTC. This gives the protein CASGDNSETQYF. The full variable domain, its missing parts supplied by reference TRBV12-5 and TRBJ2-5, is DARVTQTPRHKVTEMGQEVTMRCQPILGHNTVFWYRQTMMQGLELLAYFRNRAPLDDSGMPKDRFSAEMPDATLATLKIQPSEPRDSAVYFCASGDNSETQYFGPGTRLLVL.

The rearrangement links TRBV12-3 or TRBV12-4 to TRBJ1-5; D is unresolved. The ends were cut back, 8 bases at V and 3 bases at J, with 11 bases in the middle. The CDR3 loop spans 13 amino acids. The CDR3 loop reads CASEAQLNQPQHF. DNA of the CDR3: TGTGCCAGCGAGGCACAGCTCAATCAGCCCCAGCATTTT.

This clonotype was seen more than once but under ten times. This chain links TRBV5-5 with TRBJ1-5; no clear D gene. Per germline, CDR1 SGHKS and CDR2 YYEKEE (reference sequence). Trimming removed 2 bases from V and 3 bases from J, with 12 bases in between. The CDR3 sequence is 15 residues long. This CDR3 is CASSLTTRNNQPQHF. CDR3 sequence (DNA): TGTGCCAGCAGCTTAACTACACGTAACAATCAGCCCCAGCATTTT.

This clonotype was observed a handful of times. The chain carries TRBV5-1 and TRBJ2-2, with D possibly TRBD1 on 6 matching bases. Germline lookup yields CDR1 SGHRS and CDR2 YFSETQ. This CDR3 comprises 14 residues. V was cut by 4 bases and J by 7 bases, with 14 bases left in between. CDR3 nucleotides: TGCGCCAGCAGCCCCAGACAGGCAAACGGGGAGCTGTTTTTT. Protein: CASSPRQANGELFF.

In this sample, this clonotype turned up a few times. The rearrangement uses TRBV3-1 and TRBJ1-1; D gene uncertain. V lost 9 bases to trimming and J lost 3 bases, with 20 bases between them. The germline V gene encodes CDR1 LGHDT and CDR2 YNNKEL (reference sequence). CDR3 size: 15 residues. CDR3 nucleotide sequence: TGTGCCAGTACCCGAACGTCGTGGGGAGACACTGAAGCTTTCTTT. It codes for CASTRTSWGDTEAFF. Complete variable domain (other parts from reference TRBV3-1 and TRBJ1-1): DTAVSQTPKYLVTQMGNDKSIKCEQNLGHDTMYWYKQDSKKFLKIMFSYNNKELIINETVPNRFSPKSPDKAHLNLHINSLELGDSAVYFCASTRTSWGDTEAFFGQGTRLTVV.

This clonotype was detected a few times. As DNA, the CDR3 is TGTGCCAGCATCCCCTTAGGCGTTGTAGGGTTCGACGAGCAGTACGTC. This translates into CASIPLGVVGFDEQYV. The chain combines TRBV7-2 with TRBJ2-7; D gene uncertain. CDR3 length: 16 residues. Germline CDR1 SGHTA, CDR2 FQGNSA. Trimming left V 7 bases short and J 5 bases short, with 24 bases between.

The chain links TRBV5-6 to TRBJ1-2; D call uncertain. Germline V lookup: CDR1 SGHDT, CDR2 YYEEEE. There are 14 residues in the CDR3. V was cut by 0 bases and J by 7 bases, with 13 bases left in between. CDR3 bases: TGTGCCAGCAGCTTGGATGCGACCTGGGGTGGCTACACCTTC. It encodes CASSLDATWGGYTF. Combining the CDR3 with reference TRBV5-6 and TRBJ1-2 gives the whole variable domain DAGVTQSPTHLIKTRGQQVTLRCSPKSGHDTVSWYQQALGQGPQFIFQYYEEEERQRGNFPDRFSGHQFPNYSSELNVNALLLGDSALYLCASSLDATWGGYTFGSGTRLTVV.